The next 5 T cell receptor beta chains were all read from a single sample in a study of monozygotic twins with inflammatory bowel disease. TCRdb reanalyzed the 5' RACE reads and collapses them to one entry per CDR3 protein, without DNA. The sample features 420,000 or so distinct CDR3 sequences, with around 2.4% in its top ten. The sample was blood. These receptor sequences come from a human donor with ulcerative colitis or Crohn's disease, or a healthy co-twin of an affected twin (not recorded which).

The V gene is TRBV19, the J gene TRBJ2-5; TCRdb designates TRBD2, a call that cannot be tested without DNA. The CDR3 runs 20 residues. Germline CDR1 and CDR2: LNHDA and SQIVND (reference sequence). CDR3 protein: CASSHSGLAGTPLRQETQYF.

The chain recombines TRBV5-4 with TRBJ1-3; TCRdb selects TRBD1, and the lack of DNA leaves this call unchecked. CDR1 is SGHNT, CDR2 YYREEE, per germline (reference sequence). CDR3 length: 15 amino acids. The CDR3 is CASSLAGGSGNTIYF.

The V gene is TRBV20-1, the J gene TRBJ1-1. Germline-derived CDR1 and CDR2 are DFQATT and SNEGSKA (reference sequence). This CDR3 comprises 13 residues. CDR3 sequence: CSAWEFVNTEAFF.

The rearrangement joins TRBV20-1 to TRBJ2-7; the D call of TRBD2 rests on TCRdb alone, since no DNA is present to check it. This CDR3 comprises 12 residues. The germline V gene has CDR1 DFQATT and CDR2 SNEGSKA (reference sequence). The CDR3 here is CSARVPEAEQYF.

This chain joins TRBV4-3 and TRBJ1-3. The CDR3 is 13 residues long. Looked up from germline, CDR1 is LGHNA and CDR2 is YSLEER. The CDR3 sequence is CASSTSPGLTIYF.